These 5 T cell receptor beta chains originate from one sample sequenced in a study of T-cell memory formation after mild COVID-19. A single record per CDR3 protein comes from TCRdb applying MiXCR to the 5' RACE reads. Of about 200,000 distinct CDR3 sequences listed, 7.5% to 10% are singletons. Sequencing was done on a sample of PBMCs or a T cell subset sorted from them (not recorded which). Receptor source: a man younger than 35 who had mild COVID-19 (a few samples of this study predate the infection). Cell type and time point are not known.

This clonotype appeared a few times. The chain uses TRBV5-1 and TRBJ1-1, with D perhaps matching TRBD1 (5 bases). This CDR3 spans 14 amino acids. Per germline, CDR1 SGHRS and CDR2 YFSETQ. The ends were cut back, 1 base at V and 7 bases at J, with 14 bases in the middle. CDR3 protein: CASSLMSPRVEAFF. The CDR3, as DNA: TGCGCCAGCAGCTTGATGTCCCCCAGGGTTGAAGCTTTCTTT.

This chain uses TRBV29-1 with TRBJ1-3, with D perhaps TRBD1 (6 bases). This CDR3 is built from 15 residues. Germline V CDR1 and CDR2: SQVTM, ANQGSEA. Trimming left V 3 bases short and J 0 bases short, with 12 bases between. The DNA for the CDR3 is TGCAGCGTTGACCTGGACAGCGCCTCTGGAAACACCATATATTTT. Protein product: CSVDLDSASGNTIYF.

This clonotype has a count of ten or more. The rearrangement links TRBV7-2 to TRBJ1-2; 8 positions agree with TRBD1. The germline V gene encodes CDR1 SGHTA and CDR2 FQGNSA. CDR3 size: 14 residues. V shed 5 bases and J 4 bases; nucleotides not matched to a gene: 6. The CDR3: CASSTQQGVYGYTF. CDR3 in DNA: TGTGCCAGCAGCACGCAACAGGGGGTCTATGGCTACACCTTC.

This clonotype was counted between two and nine times. The chain has TRBV11-2 and TRBJ2-5; 7 nucleotides agree with TRBD2. The J segment lost 5 bases and the V segment lost 3 bases, leaving 6 bases of the junction unmatched. The V gene's germline CDR1 is SGHAT and CDR2 FQNNGV. The CDR3 length is 14 residues. In nucleotides, the CDR3 is TGTGCCAGCAGCTTTATGGGGAGGGAGGAGACCCAGTACTTC. Translating gives CASSFMGREETQYF.

This clonotype was recorded many times. The chain couples TRBV5-5 to TRBJ1-1; no firm D call. From germline, CDR1 is SGHKS and CDR2 YYEKEE (reference sequence). V was shortened by 0 bases and J by 4 bases, with 7 bases between the two germline ends. The CDR3 extends over 13 amino acids. CDR3 in amino acids: CASSLAGSTEAFF. The CDR3 DNA reads as TGTGCCAGCAGCTTGGCAGGAAGCACTGAAGCTTTCTTT.